The present TCR beta chain was sequenced within a study of cytomegalovirus exposure and HLA in healthy donors. The germline CDR1 and CDR2 sequences are SQVTM and ANQGSEA. The V end was cut by 4 bases, the J end by 3 bases, with 12 bases between. There are 13 residues in the CDR3. The PCR was carried out with 60 Vbeta primers and 13 Jbeta primers. TCRdb keeps only in-frame clones here, not all; method: immunoSEQ multiplex PCR. The data hold 200,000 or so clones, with more than 85% observed a single time. This clone was detected only a few times. What it binds is unknown. Notes on the study in general: Previous analysis showed most TCR beta V segments were productive about 87% or about 30% of the time. According to reports, the classifier identified cytomegalovirus status with high specificity and sensitivity.

The clonotype was recovered from a girl less than two years old in good health and CMV-seronegative. Sequencing input: PBMCs. The chain combines TRBV29-1 with TRBJ2-5; maybe TRBD2 (7 bases). In nucleotides, the CDR3 is TGCAGCGTTGCCGCGGGGGCTAAAGAGACCCAGTACTTC. Its protein product is CSVAAGAKETQYF.